Listed below are T cell receptor beta chains from one sample, sequenced in a study of blood T cell repertoires in COVID-19. Method: immunoSEQ multiplex PCR; TCRdb's copy keeps in-frame clones and lacks some. The table lists over 10,000 clones, approximately 91% of them singletons. The specimen was peripheral blood. The source is a human donor in a cohort sampled during active COVID-19. Both conserved end residues are part of each CDR3. D genes are given only for firm matches. Clone size is given for some rows only: seen once, a few or many times, or a class if the clone is expanded.

cdr3_aa cdr3_nt clone_size v_call d_call j_call
CASSIVRTGNEQFF TGTGCCAGTAGTATAGTCAGAACAGGCAATGAGCAGTTCTTC - TRBV19 - TRBJ2-1
CASSTGSGELFF TGTGCCAGTAGTACAGGGTCCGGGGAGCTGTTTTTT - TRBV19 - TRBJ2-2
CASSGGDGELFF TGTGCCAGCAGCGGTGGAGACGGGGAGCTGTTTTTT - TRBV7-9 - TRBJ2-2
CASTLGGTQREKLFF TGCGCCAGCACCCTTGGGGGGACCCAAAGAGAAAAACTGTTTTTT - TRBV23-1 - TRBJ1-4
CASSFLITGLAGGDGGNEQFF TGTGCCAGCAGCTTCCTAATTACGGGACTAGCGGGAGGCGATGGTGGGAATGAGCAGTTCTTC once TRBV28 TRBD2 TRBJ2-1
CASSYTGASYEQYF TGCGCCAGCAGCTACACAGGGGCCTCCTACGAGCAGTACTTC - TRBV5-1 TRBD1 TRBJ2-7
CASSQMGQISYNEQFF TGTGCCAGCAGCCAAATGGGACAAATCTCCTACAATGAGCAGTTCTTC - TRBV3-1/TRBV3-2 - TRBJ2-1
CASNEGGAYGYTF TGCGCCAGCAACGAAGGGGGCGCCTATGGCTACACCTTC - TRBV5-1 TRBD1 TRBJ1-2
CASSQGQGATEAFF TGTGCCAGCAGTCAGGGACAGGGGGCGACTGAAGCTTTCTTT - TRBV5-4 TRBD1 TRBJ1-1
CASRQTGKNTEAFF TGTGCCAGCAGACAGACAGGGAAGAACACTGAAGCTTTCTTT - TRBV11-2 TRBD1 TRBJ1-1
CATSGLAGVGEQFF TGTGCCACGTCGGGACTAGCGGGAGTGGGTGAGCAGTTCTTC - TRBV19 TRBD2 TRBJ2-1
CASSLAATETQYF TGTGCCAGCAGTCTAGCGGCCACTGAGACCCAGTACTTC - TRBV2 TRBD2 TRBJ2-5
CASKNPGEDTEAFF TGTGCCAGCAAGAACCCAGGGGAAGACACTGAAGCTTTCTTT - TRBV2 - TRBJ1-1
CASSLTSGGRNEQFF TGTGCCAGCAGCCTAACTTCAGGGGGCAGGAATGAGCAGTTCTTC - TRBV11-2 TRBD1 TRBJ2-1
CASSILAGEYEQFF TGTGCCAGTAGTATACTGGCGGGAGAATATGAGCAGTTCTTC medium-sized TRBV19 TRBD2 TRBJ2-1
CASRQGSNTGELFF TGTGCCAGTCGACAGGGCTCGAACACCGGGGAGCTGTTTTTT - TRBV19 TRBD1 TRBJ2-2
CASKSGGRETDTQYF TGCGCCAGCAAATCTGGAGGGAGGGAAACAGATACGCAGTATTTT - TRBV5-1 TRBD2 TRBJ2-3
CASSRDSPSSYNEQFF TGTGCCAGCAGCCGGGACTCCCCCAGCTCCTACAATGAGCAGTTCTTC - TRBV6-6 - TRBJ2-1
CAISVGYEQYF TGTGCCATCAGTGTCGGCTACGAGCAGTACTTC - TRBV10-3 - TRBJ2-7
CASGTDYSNQPQHF TGTGCCAGCGGGACGGACTATAGCAATCAGCCCCAGCATTTT - TRBV19 - TRBJ1-5